What follows describes a single T cell receptor (beta chain). This specimen comes from a study of T cell changes during pregnancy in multiple sclerosis. TCRdb's table, derived via immunoSEQ multiplex PCR, lists solely in-frame clones and lacks some. This table holds approximately 50,000 clones, approximately 93% found once. V gave up 0 bases and J gave up 5 bases; unmatched junction bases: 14. The CDR3 is 19 amino acids. Germline assignment: CDR1 MNHNS and CDR2 SASEGT. The receptor's source is a female donor with multiple sclerosis, enrolled in a pregnancy study. The sequencing here drew on CD4+ T cells from peripheral blood mononuclear cells, taken in the third trimester of pregnancy. The chain combines TRBV6-1 with TRBJ2-3; 10 bases are shared with TRBD2. CDR3 residues: CASSEAFRKREGRKDTQYF. CDR3 coding DNA: TGTGCCAGCAGTGAAGCGTTTAGAAAGCGGGAGGGCCGGAAAGATACGCAGTATTTT.